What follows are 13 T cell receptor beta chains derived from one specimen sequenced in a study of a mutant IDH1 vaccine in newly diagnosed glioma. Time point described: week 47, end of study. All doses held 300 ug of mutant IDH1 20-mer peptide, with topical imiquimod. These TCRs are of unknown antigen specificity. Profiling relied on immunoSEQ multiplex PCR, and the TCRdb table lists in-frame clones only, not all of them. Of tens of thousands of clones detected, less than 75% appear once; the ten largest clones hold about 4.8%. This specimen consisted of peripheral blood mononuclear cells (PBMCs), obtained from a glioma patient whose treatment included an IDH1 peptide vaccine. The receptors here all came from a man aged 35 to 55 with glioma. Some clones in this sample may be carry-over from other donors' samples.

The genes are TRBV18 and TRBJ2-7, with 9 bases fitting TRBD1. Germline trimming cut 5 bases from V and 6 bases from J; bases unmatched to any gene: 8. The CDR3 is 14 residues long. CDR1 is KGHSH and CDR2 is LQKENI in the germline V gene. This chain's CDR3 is CASSRGQGSGEQYF. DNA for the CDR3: TGTGCCAGCTCAAGGGGACAGGGTTCGGGCGAGCAGTACTTC.

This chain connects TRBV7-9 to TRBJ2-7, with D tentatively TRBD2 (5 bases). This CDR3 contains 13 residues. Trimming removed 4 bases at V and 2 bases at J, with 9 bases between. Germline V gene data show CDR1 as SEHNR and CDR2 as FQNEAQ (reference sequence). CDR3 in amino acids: CASSSRGTYEQYF. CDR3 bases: TGTGCCAGCAGCTCCCGGGGTACCTACGAGCAGTACTTC.

The CDR3 protein is CASTDGGRNTDTQYF. The CDR3 DNA is TGTGCCAGCACCGACGGGGGGCGGAACACAGATACGCAGTATTTT. V gene TRBV6-6 combines with J gene TRBJ2-3; the D gene is possibly TRBD2 (7 bases). Per the germline V gene, CDR1 is MNHNY and CDR2 is SVGAGI (reference sequence). This CDR3 has 15 residues. Trimming left V 7 bases short and J 2 bases short, with 16 bases between.

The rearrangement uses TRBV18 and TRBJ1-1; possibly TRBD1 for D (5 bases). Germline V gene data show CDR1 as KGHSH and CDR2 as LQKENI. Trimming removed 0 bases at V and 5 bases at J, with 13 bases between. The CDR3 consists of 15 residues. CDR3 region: CASSPPTLRGTEAFF. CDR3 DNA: TGTGCCAGCTCACCACCGACCCTCCGGGGGACTGAAGCTTTCTTT.

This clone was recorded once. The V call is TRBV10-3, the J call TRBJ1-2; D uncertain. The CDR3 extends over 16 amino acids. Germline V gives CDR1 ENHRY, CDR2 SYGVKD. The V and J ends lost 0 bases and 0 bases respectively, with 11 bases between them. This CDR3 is CAISESLALSNYGYTF. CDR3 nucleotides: TGTGCCATCAGTGAGTCACTCGCTCTTTCTAACTATGGCTACACCTTC.

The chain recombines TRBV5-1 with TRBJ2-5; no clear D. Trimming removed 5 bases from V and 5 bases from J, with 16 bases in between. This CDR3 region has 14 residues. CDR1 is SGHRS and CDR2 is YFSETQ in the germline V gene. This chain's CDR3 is CASSTAPGGETQYF. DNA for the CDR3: TGCGCCAGCAGTACGGCCCCGGGCGGCGAGACCCAGTACTTC.

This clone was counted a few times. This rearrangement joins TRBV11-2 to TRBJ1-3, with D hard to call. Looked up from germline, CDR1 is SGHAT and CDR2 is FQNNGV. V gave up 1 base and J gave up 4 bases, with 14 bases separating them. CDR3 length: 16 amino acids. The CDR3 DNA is TGTGCCAGCAGCTTAGGGCAGGCGACGGCGGGAAACACCATATATTTT. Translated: CASSLGQATAGNTIYF.

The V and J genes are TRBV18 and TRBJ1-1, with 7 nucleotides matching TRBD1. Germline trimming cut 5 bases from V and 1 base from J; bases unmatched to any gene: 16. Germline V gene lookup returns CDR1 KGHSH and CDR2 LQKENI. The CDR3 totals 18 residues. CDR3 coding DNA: TGTGCCAGCTCAGCCTCAATTGTAACAGGGGCGTGGAACACTGAAGCTTTCTTT. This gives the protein CASSASIVTGAWNTEAFF. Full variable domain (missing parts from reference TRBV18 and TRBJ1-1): NAGVMQNPRHLVRRRGQEARLRCSPMKGHSHVYWYRQLPEEGLKFMVYLQKENIIDESGMPKERFSAEFPKEGPSILRIQQVVRGDSAAYFCASSASIVTGAWNTEAFFGQGTRLTVV.

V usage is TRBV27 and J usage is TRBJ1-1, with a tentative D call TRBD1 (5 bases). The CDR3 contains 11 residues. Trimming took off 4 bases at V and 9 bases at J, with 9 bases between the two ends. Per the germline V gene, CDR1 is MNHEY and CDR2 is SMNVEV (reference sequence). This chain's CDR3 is CASSSTGKAFF. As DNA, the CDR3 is TGTGCCAGCAGTTCCACAGGAAAAGCTTTCTTT.

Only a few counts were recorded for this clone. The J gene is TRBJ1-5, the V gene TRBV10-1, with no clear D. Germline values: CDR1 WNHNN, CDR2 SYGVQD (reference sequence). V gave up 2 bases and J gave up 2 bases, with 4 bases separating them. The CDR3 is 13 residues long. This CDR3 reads CASSEVRNQPQHF. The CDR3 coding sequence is TGCGCCAGCAGTGAGGTCCGCAATCAGCCCCAGCATTTT.

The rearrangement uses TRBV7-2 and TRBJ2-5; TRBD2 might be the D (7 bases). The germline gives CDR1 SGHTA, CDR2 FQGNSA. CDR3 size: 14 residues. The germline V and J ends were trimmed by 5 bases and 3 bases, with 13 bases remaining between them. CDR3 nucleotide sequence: TGTGCCAGCAGCAGGGGGGGGCTAGAAGAGACCCAGTACTTC. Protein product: CASSRGGLEETQYF.

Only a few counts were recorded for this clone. The CDR3 loop is CASSLKRRAGQETQYF. The CDR3 nucleotides are TGTGCCAGCAGCTTGAAGCGACGGGCGGGGCAAGAGACCCAGTACTTC. The genes are TRBV5-8 and TRBJ2-5; TRBD2 might be the D (6 bases). Between the trimmed V and J ends, which lost 1 base and 2 bases, there was a span of 15 bases. This CDR3 is built from 16 residues. Germline V lookup: CDR1 SGHTS, CDR2 YDEGEE.

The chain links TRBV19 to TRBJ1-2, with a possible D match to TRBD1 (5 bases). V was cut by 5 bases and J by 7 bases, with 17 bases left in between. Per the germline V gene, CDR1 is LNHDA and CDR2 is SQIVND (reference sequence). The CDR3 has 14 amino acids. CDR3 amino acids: CASSLGVRSAGYTF. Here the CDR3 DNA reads TGTGCCAGTAGTCTGGGGGTCCGTAGTGCTGGCTACACCTTC.